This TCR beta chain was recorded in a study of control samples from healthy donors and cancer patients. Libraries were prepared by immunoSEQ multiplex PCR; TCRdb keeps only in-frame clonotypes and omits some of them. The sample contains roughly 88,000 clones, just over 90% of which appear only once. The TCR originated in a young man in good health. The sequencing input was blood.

CDR3 loop: CASSQQDSNQPQHF. In DNA, the CDR3 is TGTGCCAGCAGCCAACAAGATAGCAATCAGCCCCAGCATTTT. The V and J genes are TRBV3-1 (or the pseudogene TRBV3-2) and TRBJ1-5; D is undetermined. V lost 2 bases, J lost 0 bases, and 5 bases lay in between. Germline V gene sequence: CDR1 LGHDT, CDR2 YNNKEL (reference sequence). This CDR3 is 14 amino acids long.